The rows below give T cell receptor beta chains drawn from one sample of a study of T-cell memory formation after mild COVID-19. MiXCR, run by TCRdb on the 5' RACE reads, gives a single entry per CDR3 protein. Of a few hundred thousand distinct CDR3 sequences listed, less than 9.5% are singletons. Sequenced: PBMCs or a T cell subset sorted from them (not recorded which). All receptors derive from a man aged 18 to 30 who had mild COVID-19 (a few samples of this study predate the infection). Cell type and time point are not known. Both conserved end residues are part of each CDR3. D genes are given only for firm matches. Clone sizes are given selectively: once, few, many, or a class where the clone is expanded.

clone_size | j_call | cdr3_length | d_call | v_call | cdr3_nt | cdr3_aa
many | TRBJ2-3 | 11 | - | TRBV24-1 | TGTGCCACAGCTAGCACAGATACGCAGTATTTT | CATASTDTQYF
few | TRBJ1-2 | 15 | - | TRBV6-2/TRBV6-3 | TGTGCCAGCAGGTCGAACTTAAACAGGGCTGATGGCTACACCTTC | CASRSNLNRADGYTF
few | TRBJ2-1 | 16 | - | TRBV27 | TGTGCCAGCAGTTCCCCCGGGGCAGAGATGTTCAATGAGCAGTTCTTC | CASSSPGAEMFNEQFF
few | TRBJ2-2 | 16 | TRBD1 | TRBV6-5 | TGTGCCAGCAGTTACGTTCGGACAGGGGGCGGCGGGGAGCTGTTTTTT | CASSYVRTGGGGELFF
hyperexpanded | TRBJ2-1 | 14 | - | TRBV5-6 | TGTGCCAGCAGCCCCGAGGGACGGCACAATGAGCAGTTCTTC | CASSPEGRHNEQFF
few | TRBJ1-2 | 11 | - | TRBV11-1 | TGTGCCAGCAGCGGGAGATCCGGCTACACCTTC | CASSGRSGYTF
- | TRBJ2-5 | 14 | TRBD1 | TRBV20-1 | TGCAGTGCTAGTTCGGCAGGGGGCGCGAAGACCCAGTACTTC | CSASSAGGAKTQYF
few | TRBJ2-6 | 16 | - | TRBV10-3 | TGTGCCATCAGTGGGGAAGGAATCTCTGGGGCCAACGTCCTGACTTTC | CAISGEGISGANVLTF
- | TRBJ1-2 | 13 | - | TRBV12-3/TRBV12-4 | TGTGCCAGCAGTTTCCCCGGAGGGGGTGGCTACACCTTC | CASSFPGGGGYTF
- | TRBJ2-7 | 14 | - | TRBV7-6 | TGTGCCAGCAGCCCCAGCAATTTTCCCTACGAGCAGTACTTC | CASSPSNFPYEQYF
- | TRBJ2-1 | 12 | - | TRBV29-1 | TGCAGCGTTGAAGCAATCAGGGATGAGCAGTTCTTC | CSVEAIRDEQFF
- | TRBJ2-3 | 15 | - | TRBV7-9 | TGTGCCAGCAGCTTAAGTGGAGTCAGGGCAGATACGCAGTATTTT | CASSLSGVRADTQYF
- | TRBJ2-7 | 13 | - | TRBV30 | TGTGCCTGGCAGATGACCCATACCTACGAGCAGTACTTC | CAWQMTHTYEQYF
few | TRBJ2-1 | 13 | - | TRBV6-1 | TGTGCCAGCAGTGATCCCGTCCTTCATGAGCAGTTCTTC | CASSDPVLHEQFF
few | TRBJ2-1 | 15 | TRBD2 | TRBV12-3/TRBV12-4 | TGTGCCAGCAGTTTAAAGCGGGGGGGTGGCAATGAGCAGTTCTTC | CASSLKRGGGNEQFF
- | TRBJ2-5 | 14 | - | TRBV12-3/TRBV12-4 | TGTGCCAGCAGTTTAAGCGAACTAGAAGAGACCCAGTACTTC | CASSLSELEETQYF
many | TRBJ2-3 | 17 | - | TRBV11-2 | TGTGCCAGCAGCTTCCCCGTCCTAGCGAGGGGCACAGATACGCAGTATTTT | CASSFPVLARGTDTQYF
- | TRBJ1-1 | 12 | - | TRBV20-1 | TGCAGTGCTAGTTTCGAGGAGCTTTTGGCTTTCTTT | CSASFEELLAFF
few | TRBJ2-1 | 17 | TRBD2 | TRBV24-1 | TGTGCCACCAGTGTTACCAGGACTAGCGGGATCGACAATGAGCAGTTCTTC | CATSVTRTSGIDNEQFF
- | TRBJ2-2 | 15 | - | TRBV7-2 | TGTGCCAGCAGTCTACAGATCGCGAACACCGGGGAGCTGTTTTTT | CASSLQIANTGELFF
- | TRBJ1-6 | 13 | TRBD1 | TRBV2 | TGTGCCAGCAGTCCCAGACAGGGAACACCCCTCCACTTT | CASSPRQGTPLHF
- | TRBJ2-5 | 15 | - | TRBV7-8 | TGTGCCAGCAGCTTACGGGCGAGGGGGGAGGAGACCCAGTACTTC | CASSLRARGEETQYF
- | TRBJ2-6 | 19 | TRBD1 | TRBV11-2 | TGTGCCAGCAGCTCCCGGGACAGACCTACCACAACTGGGGCCAACGTCCTGACTTTC | CASSSRDRPTTTGANVLTF
many | TRBJ1-2 | 13 | - | TRBV12-3/TRBV12-4 | TGTGCCAGCACTTTAGGGGCAAGCTATGGCTACACCTTC | CASTLGASYGYTF
- | TRBJ2-5 | 15 | TRBD2 | TRBV6-1 | TGTGCCAGCAGTGAAGCGCGGGGGATCGGAGAGACCCAGTACTTC | CASSEARGIGETQYF
few | TRBJ1-2 | 12 | - | TRBV10-3 | TGTGCCGGAGTCGGGGGGCGGTATGGCTACACCTTC | CAGVGGRYGYTF
- | TRBJ1-4 | 21 | TRBD1 | TRBV10-3 | TGTGCCATCAGTGAGTCGATAGGTGAAGGGGGCCTCTGGGCAACTAATGAAAAACTGTTTTTT | CAISESIGEGGLWATNEKLFF
few | TRBJ2-1 | 14 | TRBD1 | TRBV9 | TGTGCCAGCAGCTCCTCGGGACAGCACAATGAGCAGTTCTTC | CASSSSGQHNEQFF
few | TRBJ2-3 | 15 | TRBD2 | TRBV10-1 | TGCGCCAGCGCCGGAGCGGGGGCCATGGGAGATACGCAGTATTTT | CASAGAGAMGDTQYF
- | TRBJ2-7 | 17 | - | TRBV24-1 | TGTGCCACCAGTGAGGGACGTTCAGGGAAAGGGGACGACGAGCAGTACTTC | CATSEGRSGKGDDEQYF
few | TRBJ2-7 | 15 | - | TRBV12-3/TRBV12-4 | TGTGCCAGCAGCTTACGACCGACTGGGGTCTACGAGCAGTACTTC | CASSLRPTGVYEQYF
many | TRBJ2-3 | 16 | - | TRBV7-9 | TGTGCCAGCAGCCCCCCTCGAGGGACCCGGCCAGATACGCAGTATTTT | CASSPPRGTRPDTQYF